The rows below give T cell receptor beta chains drawn from one sample of a study of shared clonotypes between healthy human individuals. Data came from immunoSEQ multiplex PCR; TCRdb stores just in-frame clones and leaves some out. The sample shows approximately 740,000 clones, 85% to 95% of them seen only once. Sequenced sample: naive CD8+ T cells sorted from blood. These receptors were collected from a man aged 25-40 years in good health. Each CDR3 is given with its conserved first and last residue. The order of the fields is CDR3 protein, V gene, clone size, J gene. Clone sizes are given selectively: once, few, many, or a class where the clone is expanded.

CDR3aa: CASRITGFYEQFF
v_gene: TRBV27
abundance: -
j_gene: TRBJ2-1

CDR3aa: CASSTQSTDTQYF
v_gene: TRBV19
abundance: -
j_gene: TRBJ2-3

CDR3aa: CASSYHADTQYF
v_gene: TRBV6-6
abundance: -
j_gene: TRBJ2-3

CDR3aa: CASSNRGPGNTIYF
v_gene: TRBV6-5
abundance: -
j_gene: TRBJ1-3

CDR3aa: CASTQGKETQYF
v_gene: TRBV10-2
abundance: -
j_gene: TRBJ2-5

CDR3aa: CASSQVVRGRGVSYGYTF
v_gene: TRBV14
abundance: -
j_gene: TRBJ1-2

CDR3aa: CASSLTSVGISYNEQFF
v_gene: TRBV5-1
abundance: -
j_gene: TRBJ2-1

CDR3aa: CSATVIGANVLTF
v_gene: TRBV29-1
abundance: -
j_gene: TRBJ2-6

CDR3aa: CASSPDRGSYNEQFF
v_gene: TRBV7-9
abundance: once
j_gene: TRBJ2-1

CDR3aa: CASSPDSNTGELFF
v_gene: TRBV7-3
abundance: once
j_gene: TRBJ2-2

CDR3aa: CASSLRGIAYEQYF
v_gene: TRBV28
abundance: -
j_gene: TRBJ2-7

CDR3aa: CAISDGPLRGSYEQYF
v_gene: TRBV10-3
abundance: -
j_gene: TRBJ2-7

CDR3aa: CASSKDSYEQYF
v_gene: TRBV19
abundance: -
j_gene: TRBJ2-7

CDR3aa: CASTPFREGATDTQYF
v_gene: TRBV9
abundance: -
j_gene: TRBJ2-3

CDR3aa: CASSVRASVHEQFF
v_gene: TRBV6-1
abundance: -
j_gene: TRBJ2-1

CDR3aa: CASSPAGFTYEQYF
v_gene: TRBV27
abundance: -
j_gene: TRBJ2-7

CDR3aa: CASSFLGAKNIQYF
v_gene: TRBV27
abundance: -
j_gene: TRBJ2-4

CDR3aa: CASSPNGRGEETQYF
v_gene: TRBV7-2
abundance: -
j_gene: TRBJ2-5

CDR3aa: CASSSAGSGEQFF
v_gene: TRBV7-9
abundance: -
j_gene: TRBJ2-1

CDR3aa: CASSQGFIASYEQYF
v_gene: TRBV6-1
abundance: -
j_gene: TRBJ2-7

CDR3aa: CASGDNEQFF
v_gene: TRBV28
abundance: -
j_gene: TRBJ2-1

CDR3aa: CASSSKGVTDTQYF
v_gene: TRBV6-5
abundance: -
j_gene: TRBJ2-3

CDR3aa: CASSPLSGASEQFF
v_gene: TRBV27
abundance: -
j_gene: TRBJ2-1

CDR3aa: CASRKGRGPDTEAFF
v_gene: TRBV5-1
abundance: -
j_gene: TRBJ1-1

CDR3aa: CASSLDSSGYTF
v_gene: TRBV7-9
abundance: -
j_gene: TRBJ1-2

CDR3aa: CASGEGAPYEQYF
v_gene: TRBV6-1
abundance: -
j_gene: TRBJ2-7

CDR3aa: CASTEGYSNQPQHF
v_gene: TRBV6-1
abundance: -
j_gene: TRBJ1-5

CDR3aa: CASSGTGLWYEQYF
v_gene: TRBV7-6
abundance: -
j_gene: -

CDR3aa: CASRTDNQETQYF
v_gene: TRBV5-1
abundance: -
j_gene: TRBJ2-5

CDR3aa: CASSLFGRADQPQHF
v_gene: TRBV27
abundance: -
j_gene: TRBJ1-5

CDR3aa: CASSLDRGQALDTQYF
v_gene: TRBV11-3
abundance: once
j_gene: TRBJ2-3

CDR3aa: CASSPNPRTSGSKGPGELFF
v_gene: TRBV5-1
abundance: -
j_gene: TRBJ2-2

CDR3aa: CAWRVMSRSEQFF
v_gene: TRBV30
abundance: -
j_gene: TRBJ2-1

CDR3aa: CASSSEPLGKTQYF
v_gene: TRBV7-9
abundance: -
j_gene: TRBJ2-5

CDR3aa: CASSLYNPGLTGELFF
v_gene: TRBV5-5
abundance: -
j_gene: TRBJ2-2

CDR3aa: CASSSDPSGDKNIQYF
v_gene: TRBV18
abundance: -
j_gene: TRBJ2-4

CDR3aa: CASSVAANTEAFF
v_gene: TRBV9
abundance: -
j_gene: TRBJ1-1

CDR3aa: CASSLRGNYGYTF
v_gene: TRBV5-6
abundance: -
j_gene: TRBJ1-2

CDR3aa: CASSGSWSDTQYF
v_gene: TRBV6-5
abundance: -
j_gene: TRBJ2-3

CDR3aa: CASSYGASTDTQYF
v_gene: TRBV6-5
abundance: -
j_gene: TRBJ2-3

CDR3aa: CASSPGTSGSVLEQYF
v_gene: TRBV5-1
abundance: -
j_gene: TRBJ2-7

CDR3aa: CASSRYRGRGTDTQYF
v_gene: TRBV7-2
abundance: -
j_gene: TRBJ2-3

CDR3aa: CASSSKNGQKETQYF
v_gene: TRBV5-1
abundance: -
j_gene: TRBJ2-5

CDR3aa: CASSLVARTDTQYF
v_gene: TRBV5-6
abundance: -
j_gene: TRBJ2-3

CDR3aa: CASSSTGILGTEAFF
v_gene: TRBV7-9
abundance: -
j_gene: TRBJ1-1

CDR3aa: CASSSTLRVDYGYTF
v_gene: TRBV7-9
abundance: -
j_gene: TRBJ1-2

CDR3aa: CASGPTPDTQYF
v_gene: TRBV27
abundance: -
j_gene: TRBJ2-3

CDR3aa: CASSSPLAGPSYEQYF
v_gene: TRBV28
abundance: -
j_gene: TRBJ2-7

CDR3aa: CASWTGGGEQYF
v_gene: TRBV10-2
abundance: -
j_gene: TRBJ2-7

CDR3aa: CASSGTANYGYTF
v_gene: TRBV14
abundance: few
j_gene: TRBJ1-2

CDR3aa: CASSLAGVGDTQYF
v_gene: TRBV7-6
abundance: -
j_gene: TRBJ2-3

CDR3aa: CASSWTAVVGTEAFF
v_gene: TRBV6-6
abundance: -
j_gene: TRBJ1-1